This TCR beta chain comes out of a study of CD8 T cells in Susac syndrome. RNA in amounts of about 0.5 to 1 ug was reverse transcribed with random hexamers. TCRdb ran MiXCR on the immunoSEQ multiplex PCR reads and lists one entry per CDR3 protein. The sample holds about 300,000 distinct CDR3 sequences, 75% to 85% seen once. Germline V gene data show CDR1 as LGHNA and CDR2 as YNFKEQ. V lost 5 bases and J lost 4, with 18 bases in between. The CDR3 runs to 16 residues. This chain links TRBV4-2 with TRBJ2-1; D remains unclear. The origin of this receptor is a human donor with multiple sclerosis. Sequences were obtained from CD8+ T cells from PBMCs. For the CDR3, the DNA is TGTGCCAGCAGCTCGCCAACTCAGAGCGAATACAATGAGCAGTTCTTC. Translated: CASSSPTQSEYNEQFF.